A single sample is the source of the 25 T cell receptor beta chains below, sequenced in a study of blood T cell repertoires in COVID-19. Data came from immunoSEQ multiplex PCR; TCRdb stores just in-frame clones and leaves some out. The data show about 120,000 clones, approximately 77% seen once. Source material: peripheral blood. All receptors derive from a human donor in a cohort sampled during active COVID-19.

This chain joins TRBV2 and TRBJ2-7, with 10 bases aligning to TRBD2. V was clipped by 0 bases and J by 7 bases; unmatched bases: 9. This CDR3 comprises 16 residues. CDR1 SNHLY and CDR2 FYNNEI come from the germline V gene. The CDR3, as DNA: TGTGCCAGCAGTGAAGCCTGGCTAGCGGGAGTGGGGGAGCAGTACTTC. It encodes CASSEAWLAGVGEQYF. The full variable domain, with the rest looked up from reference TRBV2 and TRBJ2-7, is EPEVTQTPSHQVTQMGQEVILRCVPISNHLYFYWYRQILGQKVEFLVSFYNNEISEKSEIFDDQFSVERPDGSNFTLKIRSTKLEDSAMYFCASSEAWLAGVGEQYFGPGTRLTVT.

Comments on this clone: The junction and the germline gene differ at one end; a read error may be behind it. The CDR3 loop is CASSLTPGSGETQYF. The CDR3 nucleotides are TGTGCTAGCAGCTTAACTCCCGGGAGCGGGGAGACCCAGTACTTC. The gene calls are TRBV7-7 and TRBJ2-5, with TRBD2 as a possible D gene (6 bases). The CDR3 is 15 residues long. Germline CDR1 is SSHAT and CDR2 is FNYEAQ (reference sequence).

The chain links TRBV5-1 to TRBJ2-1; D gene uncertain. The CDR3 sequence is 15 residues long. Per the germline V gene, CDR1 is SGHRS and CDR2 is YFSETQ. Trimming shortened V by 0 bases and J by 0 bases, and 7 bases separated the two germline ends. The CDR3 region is CASSLEADSYNEQFF. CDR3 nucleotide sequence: TGCGCCAGCAGCTTGGAGGCGGACTCCTACAATGAGCAGTTCTTC.

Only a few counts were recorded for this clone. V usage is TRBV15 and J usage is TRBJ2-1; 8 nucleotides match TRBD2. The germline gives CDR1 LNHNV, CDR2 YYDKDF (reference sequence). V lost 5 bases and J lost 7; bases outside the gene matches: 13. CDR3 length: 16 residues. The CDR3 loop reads CATSGPGLVRSNEQFF. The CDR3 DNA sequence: TGTGCCACCAGCGGACCGGGACTAGTTCGTTCGAATGAGCAGTTCTTC.

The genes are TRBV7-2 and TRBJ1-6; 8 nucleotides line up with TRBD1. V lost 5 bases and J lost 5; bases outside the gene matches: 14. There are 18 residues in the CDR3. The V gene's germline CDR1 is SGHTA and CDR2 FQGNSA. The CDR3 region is CASSASPGTGANNSPLHF. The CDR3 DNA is TGTGCCAGCAGCGCTTCCCCCGGGACAGGAGCTAATAATTCACCCCTCCACTTT.

The CDR3 DNA is TGTGCCAGCAGCTCCTCAGGGATGCTGTTTTTT. It translates to CASSSSGMLFF. This sequence joins TRBV6-7 and TRBJ1-4; maybe TRBD1 (5 bases). TRBV6-7 counts as an open reading frame of uncertain function. The V end was cut by 6 bases, the J end by 14 bases, with 13 bases between. CDR3 length equals 11 residues.

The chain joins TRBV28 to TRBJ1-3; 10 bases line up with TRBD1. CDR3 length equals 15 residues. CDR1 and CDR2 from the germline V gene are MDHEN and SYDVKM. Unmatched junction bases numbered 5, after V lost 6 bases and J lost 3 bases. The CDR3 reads CASRIDRGRGNTIYF. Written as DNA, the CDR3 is TGTGCCAGCAGGATCGACAGGGGGCGTGGAAACACCATATATTTT.

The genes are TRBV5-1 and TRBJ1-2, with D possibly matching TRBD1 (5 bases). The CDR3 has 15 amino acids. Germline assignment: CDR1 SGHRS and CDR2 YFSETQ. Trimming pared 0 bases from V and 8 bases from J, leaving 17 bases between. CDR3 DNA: TGCGCCAGCAGCTTGGGGTCAGCGTCCCAGGGCGGCTACACCTTC. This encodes CASSLGSASQGGYTF.

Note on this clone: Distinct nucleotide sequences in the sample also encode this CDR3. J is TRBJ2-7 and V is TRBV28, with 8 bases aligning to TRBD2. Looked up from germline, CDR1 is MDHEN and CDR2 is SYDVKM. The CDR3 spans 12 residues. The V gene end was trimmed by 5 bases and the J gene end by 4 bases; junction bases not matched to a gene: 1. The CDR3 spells CASSSGSYEQYF. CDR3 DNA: TGTGCCAGCAGTAGCGGGAGTTACGAGCAGTACTTC.

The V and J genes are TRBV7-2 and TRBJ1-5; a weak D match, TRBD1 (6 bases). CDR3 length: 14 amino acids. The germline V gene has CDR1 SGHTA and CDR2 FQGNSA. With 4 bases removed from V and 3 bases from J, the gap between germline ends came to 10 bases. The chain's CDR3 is CASSSNRANQPQHF. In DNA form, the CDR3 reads TGTGCCAGCAGCTCAAACAGGGCCAATCAGCCCCAGCATTTT.

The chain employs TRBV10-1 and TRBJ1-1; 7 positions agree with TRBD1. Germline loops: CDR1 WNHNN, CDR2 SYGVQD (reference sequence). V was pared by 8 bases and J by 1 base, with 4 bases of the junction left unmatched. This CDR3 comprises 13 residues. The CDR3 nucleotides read TGCGCCAGCGCAGGGGGGCAGAACACTGAAGCTTTCTTT. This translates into CASAGGQNTEAFF.

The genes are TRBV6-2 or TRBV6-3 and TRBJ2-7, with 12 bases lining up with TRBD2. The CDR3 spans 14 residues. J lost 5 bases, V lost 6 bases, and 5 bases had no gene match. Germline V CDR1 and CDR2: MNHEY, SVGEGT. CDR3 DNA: TGTGCCAGCAGACCTAGCGGGGGGGCGAACGAGCAGTACTTC. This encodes CASRPSGGANEQYF.

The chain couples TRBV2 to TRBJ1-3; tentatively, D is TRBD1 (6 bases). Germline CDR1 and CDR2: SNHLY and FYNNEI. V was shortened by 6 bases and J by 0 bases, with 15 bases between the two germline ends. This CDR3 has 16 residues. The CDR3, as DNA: TGTGCCAGCAGGAGGACAGCTACTTACTCTGGAAACACCATATATTTT. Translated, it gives CASRRTATYSGNTIYF.

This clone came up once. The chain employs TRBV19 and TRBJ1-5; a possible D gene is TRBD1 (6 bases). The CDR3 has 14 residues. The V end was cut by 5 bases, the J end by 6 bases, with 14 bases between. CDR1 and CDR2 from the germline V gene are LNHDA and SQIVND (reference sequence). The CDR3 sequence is CASSLRGDVQPQHF. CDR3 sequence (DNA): TGTGCCAGTAGTCTCAGGGGTGACGTTCAGCCCCAGCATTTT.

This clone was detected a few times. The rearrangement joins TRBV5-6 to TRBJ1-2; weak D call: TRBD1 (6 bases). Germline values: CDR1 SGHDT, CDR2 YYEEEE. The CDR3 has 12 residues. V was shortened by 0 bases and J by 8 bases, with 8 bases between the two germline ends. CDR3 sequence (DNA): TGTGCCAGCAGCTTGGACAGGGTCGGCTACACCTTC. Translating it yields CASSLDRVGYTF.

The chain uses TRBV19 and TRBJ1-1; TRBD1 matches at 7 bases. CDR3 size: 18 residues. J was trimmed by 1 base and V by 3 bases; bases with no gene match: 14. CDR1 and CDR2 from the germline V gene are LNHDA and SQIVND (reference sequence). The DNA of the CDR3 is TGTGCCAGTAGTATGACGGGGTCAGGGGGTTCCCCGAACACTGAAGCTTTCTTT. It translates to CASSMTGSGGSPNTEAFF.

The DNA for the CDR3 is TGTGCCAGCAGCTTAGTCCTCGGGAGTTCTCCCTGGGAGCAGTACTTC. Its protein product is CASSLVLGSSPWEQYF. The chain uses TRBV7-9 and TRBJ2-7; D might be TRBD2 (6 bases). V was trimmed by 1 base and J by 7 bases, leaving 20 bases between them. The CDR3 sequence is 16 residues long. Germline V gene data show CDR1 as SEHNR and CDR2 as FQNEAQ (reference sequence).

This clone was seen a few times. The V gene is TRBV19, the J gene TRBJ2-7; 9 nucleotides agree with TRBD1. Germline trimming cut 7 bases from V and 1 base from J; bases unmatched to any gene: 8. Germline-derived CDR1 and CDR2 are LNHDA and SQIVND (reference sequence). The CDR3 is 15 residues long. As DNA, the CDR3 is TGTGCCAGTAAAGAGACAGGGGGACTTTCCTACGAGCAGTACTTC. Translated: CASKETGGLSYEQYF.

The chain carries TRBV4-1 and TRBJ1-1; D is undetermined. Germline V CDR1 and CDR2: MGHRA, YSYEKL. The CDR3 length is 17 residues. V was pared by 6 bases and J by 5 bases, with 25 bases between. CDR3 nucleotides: TGCGCCAGCAGGCGGGGTACGGGAACCTCCGTCTCTACTGAAGCTTTCTTT. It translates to CASRRGTGTSVSTEAFF.

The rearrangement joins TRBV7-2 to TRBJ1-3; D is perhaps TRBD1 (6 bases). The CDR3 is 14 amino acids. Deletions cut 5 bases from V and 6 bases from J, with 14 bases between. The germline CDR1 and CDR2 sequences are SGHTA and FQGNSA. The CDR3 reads CASSIRGIENTIYF. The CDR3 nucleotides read TGTGCCAGCAGCATCAGGGGAATAGAAAACACCATATATTTT.

The CDR3, as DNA: TGCGCCAGCAGCTCCTCGACAGGGGTGGGCGGCTACACCTTC. Translation gives CASSSSTGVGGYTF. The chain combines TRBV5-1 with TRBJ1-2; 8 nucleotides align to TRBD1. The CDR3 length is 14 residues. Germline assignment: CDR1 SGHRS and CDR2 YFSETQ. V was clipped by 3 bases and J by 8 bases; unmatched bases: 9. The full variable domain, completed using reference TRBV5-1 and TRBJ1-2, is KAGVTQTPRYLIKTRGQQVTLSCSPISGHRSVSWYQQTPGQGLQFLFEYFSETQRNKGNFPGRFSGRQFSNSRSEMNVSTLELGDSALYLCASSSSTGVGGYTFGSGTRLTVV.

Here the CDR3 DNA reads TGTGCCAGCAGTTTAACAGGGACACTCACTGAAGCTTTCTTT. Residues: CASSLTGTLTEAFF. The gene calls are TRBV27 and TRBJ1-1; D is possibly TRBD1 (6 bases). The CDR3 covers 14 residues. V dropped 2 bases and J dropped 4 bases, with 11 bases sitting between them. CDR1 and CDR2 from the germline V gene are MNHEY and SMNVEV (reference sequence).

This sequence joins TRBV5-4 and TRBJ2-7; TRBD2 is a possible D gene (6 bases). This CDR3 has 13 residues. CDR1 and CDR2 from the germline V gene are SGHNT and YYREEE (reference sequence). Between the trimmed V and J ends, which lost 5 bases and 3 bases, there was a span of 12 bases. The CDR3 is CASSFTGSYEQYF. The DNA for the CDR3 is TGTGCCAGCAGTTTTACCGGGAGCTACGAGCAGTACTTC.

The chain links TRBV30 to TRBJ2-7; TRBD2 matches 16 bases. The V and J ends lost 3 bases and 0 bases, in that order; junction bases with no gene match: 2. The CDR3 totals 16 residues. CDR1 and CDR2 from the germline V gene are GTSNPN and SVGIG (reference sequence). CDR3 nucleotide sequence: TGTGCCTGGAGGGGACTAGCGGGAGGGCGCTCCTACGAGCAGTACTTC. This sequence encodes CAWRGLAGGRSYEQYF.

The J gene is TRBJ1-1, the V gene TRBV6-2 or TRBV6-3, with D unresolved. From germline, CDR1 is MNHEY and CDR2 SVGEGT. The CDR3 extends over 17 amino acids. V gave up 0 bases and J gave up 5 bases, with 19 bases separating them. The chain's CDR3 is CASSYSRAGRLDTEAFF. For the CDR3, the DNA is TGTGCCAGCAGTTACTCGAGAGCAGGTAGATTAGATACTGAAGCTTTCTTT.